Listed below are T cell receptor beta chains from one sample, sequenced in a study of PD-1 blockade in classical Hodgkin lymphoma. Sequencing used immunoSEQ multiplex PCR; TCRdb keeps in-frame clones, though not all of them. The table records 50,000 to 85,000 clones, 70% to 75% of them present only once. Sequenced material: peripheral blood mononuclear cells (PBMCs), taken before the second cycle of nivolumab. All receptors come from a human donor with classical Hodgkin lymphoma. The CDR3 runs from the conserved cysteine through the conserved F or W. A D gene is named only where the DNA matches it firmly. Rows may omit the clone size; those that give it use once, few, many or a size class.

>-|TRBJ1-3|-|TRBV6-4
TGTGCCAGCAGTGACAGGGGACGGGGCTCTGGAAACACCATATATTTT
CASSDRGRGSGNTIYF
>-|TRBJ1-2|-|TRBV19
TGTGCCAGTAAAGGGCGGGAGGCTCACAACTATGGCTACACCTTC
CASKGREAHNYGYTF
>TRBD1|TRBJ1-4|-|TRBV9
TGTGCCAGCAGCGCAGTAGGACAGGCCGGTAATGAAAAACTGTTTTTT
CASSAVGQAGNEKLFF
>TRBD1|TRBJ1-1|-|TRBV6-5
TGTGCCAGCGGGGATGGACAGGGGCAAGGTCGAGCTTTCTTT
CASGDGQGQGRAFF
>-|TRBJ1-6|-|TRBV30
TGTGCCTGGAAGGCTGGATCCTATAATTCACCCCTCCACTTT
CAWKAGSYNSPLHF
>TRBD1|TRBJ2-3|-|TRBV19
TGTGCCAGCAGGACAGGGGCAAACACAGATACGCAGTATTTT
CASRTGANTDTQYF
>-|TRBJ1-2|once|TRBV28
TGTGCCAGCAGCCTACAGGCGCCCTATGGCTACACCTTC
CASSLQAPYGYTF
>-|TRBJ1-2|-|TRBV7-2
TGTGCCAGCAGCTCCGGGCCGGGATACGGCTATGGCTACACCTTC
CASSSGPGYGYGYTF
>TRBD2|TRBJ2-1|-|TRBV6-4
TGTGCCAGCAGCCCCGGCCCGGGACTAGCGGGGGCCAATGAGCAGTTCTTC
CASSPGPGLAGANEQFF
>-|TRBJ2-3|-|TRBV7-3
TGTGCCAGCAGCTTAAACGGGCTCCTCACAGATACGCAGTATTTT
CASSLNGLLTDTQYF
>-|TRBJ2-3|-|TRBV28
TGTGCCAGCAGCACGACAAGCACAGATACGCAGTATTTT
CASSTTSTDTQYF
>TRBD1|TRBJ2-7|-|TRBV11-2
TGTGCCAGCAGCTCCCCGGACAGGGGTTCCTACGAGCAGTACTTC
CASSSPDRGSYEQYF
>-|TRBJ1-4|-|TRBV19
TGTGCCAGTAGTATGCGCGGACGGGTTAATGAAAAACTGTTTTTT
CASSMRGRVNEKLFF
>-|TRBJ2-3|-|TRBV5-6
TGTGCCAGCAGCTTGGGGTTACAGGGTCGGAATACGCAGTATTTT
CASSLGLQGRNTQYF
>TRBD2|TRBJ2-1|-|TRBV5-6
TGTGCCAGCAGCTTGGGAGCGGGGAGAAATGAGCAGTTCTTC
CASSLGAGRNEQFF
>-|TRBJ1-1|-|TRBV5-1
TGCGCCAGCAGCTTGAGCGCAGGAACTGAAGCTTTCTTT
CASSLSAGTEAFF
>-|TRBJ2-7|-|TRBV6-5
TGTGCCAGCAGTGAACAGGGATTGCGGGAGCAGTACTTC
CASSEQGLREQYF
>-|TRBJ1-5|-|TRBV5-1
TGCGCCAGCAGCTTGGGGAGTAGCAGCAATCAGCCCCAGCATTTT
CASSLGSSSNQPQHF
>TRBD2|TRBJ2-7|-|TRBV2
TGTGCCAGCAAAACTAGCGGGAACTACGAGCAGTACTTC
CASKTSGNYEQYF
>-|TRBJ1-2|few|TRBV6-5
TGTGCCAGCAGCTGGGGGCCCTATGGCTACACCTTC
CASSWGPYGYTF
>TRBD1|TRBJ2-7|-|TRBV27
TGTGCCAGCAGTTTATATATGACAGGGCGAGGGGTTTACGAGCAGTACTTC
CASSLYMTGRGVYEQYF
>TRBD1|TRBJ1-1|few|TRBV27
TGTGCCAGCAGTTTATACAGGGGGACTGAAGCTTTCTTT
CASSLYRGTEAFF
>TRBD2|TRBJ2-5|-|TRBV10-3
TGTGCCATCAGCCCGGGAGGGCCGATTGAGACCCAGTACTTC
CAISPGGPIETQYF
>TRBD1|TRBJ1-2|few|TRBV5-1
TGCGCCAGCAGCCTTACGACAGGGAACTATGGCTACACCTTC
CASSLTTGNYGYTF
>-|TRBJ1-1|-|TRBV14
TGTGCCAGCAGCCAAAATCGGGGTCTTGAAGCTTTCTTT
CASSQNRGLEAFF
>-|TRBJ1-2|-|TRBV7-9
TGTGCCAGCACCCTGGCAGGTAGCTATGGCTACACCTTC
CASTLAGSYGYTF
>TRBD1|TRBJ1-1|-|TRBV28
TGTGCCAGCAGATTCCCAGGGGGGAACACTGAAGCTTTCTTT
CASRFPGGNTEAFF
>-|TRBJ2-7|-|TRBV19
TGTGCCAGTAGATCTCGGACTACCTCCTACGAGCAGTACTTC
CASRSRTTSYEQYF
>-|TRBJ2-2|-|TRBV11-2
TGTGCCAGCAGCCCCGGGGGAGGCGGGGAGCTGTTTTTT
CASSPGGGGELFF
>TRBD2|TRBJ2-7|-|TRBV7-8
TGTGCCAGCAGCTACGAGGGACTAGTAAATGAGCAGTACTTC
CASSYEGLVNEQYF
>-|TRBJ1-1|-|TRBV5-1
TGCGCCAGCAGCTTGGGGGGACTGAACTTAAACACTGAAGCTTTCTTT
CASSLGGLNLNTEAFF
>-|TRBJ2-3|-|TRBV6-6
TGTGCCAGCAGTTACTCGAGCGGATACACAGATACGCAGTATTTT
CASSYSSGYTDTQYF
>TRBD2|TRBJ2-1|-|TRBV9
TGTGCCAGCAGCAATGCGGGCGGGAGGGGTTACAATGAGCAGTTCTTC
CASSNAGGRGYNEQFF
>-|TRBJ1-2|-|TRBV28
TGTGCCAGCAGTTCCTTCCCCCTTACAGGACCCTCTAACTATGGCTACACCTTC
CASSSFPLTGPSNYGYTF
>-|TRBJ1-3|few|TRBV28
TGTGCCAGCAGTTACGGAACAGCCTATTACTCTGGAAACACCATATATTTT
CASSYGTAYYSGNTIYF
>TRBD2|TRBJ2-7|-|TRBV29-1
TGCAGCGTTGAAGCGGGGGGGTCCAACTACGAGCAGTACTTC
CSVEAGGSNYEQYF
>TRBD1|TRBJ2-7|many|TRBV11-3
TGTGCCAGCAGCTCGCCAAGGGGACAGTCCTACGAGCAGTACTTC
CASSSPRGQSYEQYF
>TRBD2|TRBJ2-4|few|TRBV5-4
TGTGCCAGCAGCCCGGGGGCTAGCGGGAGGGCAGGAAACATTCAGTACTTC
CASSPGASGRAGNIQYF
>-|TRBJ1-1|-|TRBV19
TGTGCCAGTAGTACCCCCCGGGTAAACACTGAAGCTTTCTTT
CASSTPRVNTEAFF
>-|TRBJ1-2|-|TRBV6-1
TGTGCCAGCAGTGAATGGGCCGAGTATGGCTACACCTTC
CASSEWAEYGYTF
>-|TRBJ1-2|-|TRBV2
TGTGCCAGCAGTGAGCGGGGACTTCCTAACTATGGCTACACCTTC
CASSERGLPNYGYTF
>-|TRBJ2-7|-|TRBV29-1
TGCAGCGCATATACAGGGCGCTCCTACGAGCAGTACTTC
CSAYTGRSYEQYF
>TRBD1|TRBJ1-2|-|TRBV5-1
TGCGCCAGCAGCTCATTTGGACAGGGGTATGGCTACACCTTC
CASSSFGQGYGYTF
>TRBD2|TRBJ2-2|once|TRBV28
TGTGCCAGCAGTCGGACTAGCCAAATAAGAAGCGGGGAGCTGTTTTTT
CASSRTSQIRSGELFF
>TRBD2|TRBJ2-5|once|TRBV5-4
TGTGCCAGCAGCTTGGGGACTAGCGGAAGAGGGCAGACCCAGTACTTC
CASSLGTSGRGQTQYF
>-|TRBJ2-7|-|TRBV11-3
TGTGCCAGCAGTTTCACTACTAGCCCGGCCTACGAGCAGTACTTC
CASSFTTSPAYEQYF
>TRBD2|TRBJ2-4|-|TRBV19
TGTGCCAGTAAACTACCAGGGAGGGGTAAAAACATTCAGTACTTC
CASKLPGRGKNIQYF
>-|TRBJ1-2|-|TRBV6-6
TGTGCCAGCAGTTACGAGCTCCAGGGAACCTATGGCTACACCTTC
CASSYELQGTYGYTF
>TRBD1|TRBJ1-2|-|TRBV5-1
TGCGCCAGCAGCTTGGCGTCTGGACAGGGGGCGGGCTACACCTTC
CASSLASGQGAGYTF
>TRBD1|TRBJ2-7|-|TRBV7-2
TGTGCCAGCAGCTGGGGACAGGGATTTAGCTCGTACTTC
CASSWGQGFSSYF
>TRBD1|TRBJ2-1|-|TRBV5-1
TGCGCCAGCAGCTTCGGGACAGGGGGCTACAATGAGCAGTTCTTC
CASSFGTGGYNEQFF
>-|TRBJ2-7|-|TRBV27
TGTGCCAGCAGTTTTAGTCTAGCCTACGAGCAGTACTTC
CASSFSLAYEQYF
>-|TRBJ1-6|-|TRBV7-2
TGTGCCAGCAGCTTAGGCCAGAGGTCGGGGACCCTCCACTTT
CASSLGQRSGTLHF
>-|TRBJ2-1|-|TRBV10-1
TGCGCCAGCAGTGAGAGTCTTAACTCCTACAATGAGCAGTTCTTC
CASSESLNSYNEQFF
>-|TRBJ2-7|once|TRBV27
TGTGCCAGCAGTTTATCTTTCAGTGTAGGGAACGAGCAGTACTTC
CASSLSFSVGNEQYF
>-|TRBJ1-5|-|TRBV5-8
TGTGCCAGCAGCTTGGCCGGGAGGTGGCAGCCCCAGCATTTT
CASSLAGRWQPQHF
>TRBD2|TRBJ2-1|-|TRBV6-5
TGTGCCAGCAGTTACGGCGGGGGTTACAATGAGCAGTTCTTC
CASSYGGGYNEQFF
>TRBD1|TRBJ1-1|-|TRBV29-1
TGCAGCGTTGAGTTGGGGCAGGGGGTGACTGAAGCTTTCTTT
CSVELGQGVTEAFF
>-|TRBJ2-7|-|TRBV27
TGTGCCAGCAGTTTATCGACTGGCTACGAGCAGTACTTC
CASSLSTGYEQYF